This T cell receptor (beta chain) comes out of a study of CD8+ T cells in alopecia areata. Study as a whole: Affected scalp percentage determined the severity score of treated patients.

Findings and limits, study-wide: Only one nonresponder was present, which leaves the link between baseline CD8+ expansion and response uncertain. TCRs were shared less clearly across patients than in mice, possibly for HLA-related reasons. Researchers report lesional scalp, most notably alopecia totalis/universalis, outstripped normal scalp in clonality.

Indicated treatment: oral pan-JAK inhibitor, 5-10 mg twice daily. The germline V gene has CDR1 SQVTM and CDR2 ANQGSEA. This CDR3 region has 12 residues. Between the trimmed V and J ends, which lost 7 bases and 4 bases, there was a span of 14 bases. Turning to this clone: The antigen remains undetermined.

Extracted RNA was reverse transcribed, and the resulting cDNA served as sequencing template. Data came from immunoSEQ multiplex PCR; TCRdb stores just in-frame clones and leaves some out. The table has some 220,000 clones, around 57% seen once. The rearrangement links TRBV29-1 to TRBJ2-7; D is perhaps TRBD1 (6 bases). The receptor was derived from a human donor with alopecia areata. Here the sequenced sample was CD4+ T cells sorted from blood, taken at week 4, from a patient treated with tofacitinib. The CDR3 DNA follows: TGCAGCGCGGCCCTAACAGGGTACGAGCAGTACTTC. It yields the protein CSAALTGYEQYF.